Sequencing of this TCR beta chain was carried out in a study of cytomegalovirus exposure and HLA in healthy donors. Background on the study: Early on, a data release was issued that held 65 million to 100 million unique TCRs from HLA-typed donors.

Trimming stripped 4 bases from V and 7 bases from J, with 16 bases between. The CDR3 length is 15 residues. Germline CDR1 is LGHNA and CDR2 is YNFKEQ. PCR was performed using 60 Vbeta and 13 Jbeta primers. The table came from immunoSEQ multiplex PCR; TCRdb's copy has only in-frame clones and leaves some out. Of 120,000 to 150,000 clones in the sample, 60% to 85% are singletons; the top ten hold over 2.5%. This sequence originates from a man between 40 and 49 years old in good health and CMV-seropositive. Sequenced material: PBMCs. The rearrangement uses TRBV4-2 and TRBJ1-4; maybe TRBD1 (5 bases). For the CDR3, the DNA is TGTGCCAGCAGCCCGCCTCTGGGGCTGAGTGAAAAACTGTTTTTT. Translated: CASSPPLGLSEKLFF.